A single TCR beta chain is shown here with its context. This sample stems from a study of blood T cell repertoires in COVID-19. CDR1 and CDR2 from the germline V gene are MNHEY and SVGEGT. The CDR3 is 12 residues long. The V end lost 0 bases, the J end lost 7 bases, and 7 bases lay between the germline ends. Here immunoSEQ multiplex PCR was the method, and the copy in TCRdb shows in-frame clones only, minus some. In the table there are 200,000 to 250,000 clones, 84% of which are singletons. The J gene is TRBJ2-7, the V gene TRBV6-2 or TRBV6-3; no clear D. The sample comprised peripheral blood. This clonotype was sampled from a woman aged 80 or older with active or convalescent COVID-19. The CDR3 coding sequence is TGTGCCAGCAGTTACTCAATGAGGGAGCAGTACTTC. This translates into CASSYSMREQYF.